A single sample gave rise to the 14 T cell receptor beta chains below, sequenced in a study of T cell repertoires in cytomegalovirus infection. No cognate antigen is known for these TCRs. TCRdb passed the reads through MiXCR, listing each CDR3 protein once. The sample lists approximately 310,000 distinct CDR3 sequences, roughly 25% occurring once. Sequencing used cultured PBMCs, obtained from culture after CMV antigen stimulation. Source of these receptors: a human donor in good health (CMV status not recorded). Some clones in this sample may be carry-over from other donors' samples.

The rearrangement links TRBV29-1 to TRBJ1-2, with D maybe TRBD1 (5 bases). V dropped 3 bases and J dropped 2 bases, with 13 bases sitting between them. Germline CDR1 SQVTM, CDR2 ANQGSEA. This CDR3 has 14 residues. The CDR3 loop reads CSVEFPTANYGYTF. As DNA, the CDR3 is TGCAGCGTTGAGTTCCCGACAGCAAACTATGGCTACACCTTC.

The rearrangement links TRBV11-3 to TRBJ2-1; D possibly corresponds to TRBD1 (5 bases). This CDR3 is 13 amino acids long. With 5 bases removed from V and 7 bases from J, the gap between germline ends came to 12 bases. Germline V gene lookup returns CDR1 SGHNT and CDR2 YENEEA. CDR3 residues: CASSPDTNNEQFF. The DNA for the CDR3 is TGTGCCAGCAGCCCGGACACTAATAATGAGCAGTTCTTC.

This clonotype appeared many times. The chain recombines TRBV7-2 with TRBJ2-3; 14 bases align to TRBD2. Germline CDR1 is SGHTA and CDR2 is FQGNSA. This CDR3 is 16 amino acids long. After removal of 3 bases from V and 7 bases from J, the junction contained 6 bases not matched to a gene. CDR3 loop: CASSLGLAGALYTQYF. The CDR3 bases are TGTGCCAGCAGCTTGGGACTAGCGGGAGCCTTATATACGCAGTATTTT.

This chain connects TRBV19 to TRBJ2-3, with 7 nucleotides matching TRBD2. Per germline, CDR1 LNHDA and CDR2 SQIVND (reference sequence). CDR3 length: 17 amino acids. V gave up 1 base and J gave up 4 bases; unmatched junction bases: 11. The CDR3 sequence is CASSIGLGGREADTQYF. The CDR3, as DNA: TGTGCCAGTAGTATAGGTTTGGGAGGGAGAGAGGCAGATACGCAGTATTTT.

This clonotype has only a few counts. The rearrangement uses TRBV19 and TRBJ2-1, with 12 bases aligning to TRBD2. V gave up 7 bases and J gave up 6 bases; unmatched junction bases: 13. CDR1 is LNHDA, CDR2 SQIVND, per germline (reference sequence). This CDR3 has 17 amino acids. The CDR3: CASTSGRAVVGPNEQFF. In DNA, the CDR3 is TGTGCCAGTACTAGCGGGAGGGCCGTGGTGGGGCCCAATGAGCAGTTCTTC.

The gene calls are TRBV27 and TRBJ1-2; a possible D gene is TRBD1 (6 bases). This CDR3 spans 13 amino acids. Trimming pared 9 bases from V and 4 bases from J, leaving 15 bases between. Germline V gene lookup returns CDR1 MNHEY and CDR2 SMNVEV (reference sequence). CDR3 sequence: CASRPGGAYGYTF. The CDR3 DNA reads as TGTGCCAGTCGGCCTGGGGGGGCCTATGGCTACACCTTC.

V usage is TRBV5-1 and J usage is TRBJ1-3, with 8 positions matching TRBD1. Unmatched junction bases numbered 5, after V lost 3 bases and J lost 3 bases. The CDR3 has 15 residues. Looked up from germline, CDR1 is SGHRS and CDR2 is YFSETQ. The CDR3 loop reads CASSYGTGSGNTIYF. The CDR3 DNA sequence: TGCGCCAGCAGCTACGGGACAGGTAGTGGAAACACCATATATTTT.

This clonotype was recorded a few times. The V gene is TRBV7-3, the J gene TRBJ2-3, with D perhaps TRBD1 or TRBD2 (6 bases each). Trimming removed 2 bases from V and 5 bases from J, with 14 bases in between. In germline, CDR1 is SGHTA, CDR2 FQGTGA. The CDR3 is 15 amino acids. Here the CDR3 reads CASSLGGLGGDTQYF. Written as DNA, the CDR3 is TGTGCCAGCAGCTTAGGGGGGCTAGGGGGAGATACGCAGTATTTT.

V gene TRBV24-1 combines with J gene TRBJ2-2, with a tentative D call TRBD2 (5 bases). V gave up 4 bases and J gave up 0 bases, with 11 bases separating them. From germline, CDR1 is KGHDR and CDR2 SFDVKD. The CDR3 consists of 16 residues. The CDR3 DNA reads as TGTGCCACCAGTGAAGTAGCGTCAACGAACACCGGGGAGCTGTTTTTT. Translated: CATSEVASTNTGELFF.

CDR3 in amino acids: CASSFLQTRVGANVLTF. The CDR3, as DNA: TGTGCCAGCAGTTTTTTACAAACCAGGGTTGGGGCCAACGTCCTGACTTTC. The chain uses TRBV27 and TRBJ2-6; TRBD1 is a possible D gene (5 bases). Trimming took 3 bases from V and 3 from J, leaving 15 bases between them. Germline V gene lookup returns CDR1 MNHEY and CDR2 SMNVEV (reference sequence). The CDR3 consists of 17 residues.

Many counts were recorded for this clonotype. The CDR3 sequence is CASSLGGIYNEQFF. Here the CDR3 DNA reads TGTGCCAGCAGCTTAGGCGGGATCTACAATGAGCAGTTCTTC. The rearrangement joins TRBV7-2 to TRBJ2-1, with a possible D match to TRBD2 (6 bases). The germline V and J ends were trimmed by 1 base and 3 bases, with 7 bases remaining between them. Per the germline V gene, CDR1 is SGHTA and CDR2 is FQGNSA. This CDR3 spans 14 amino acids.

This clonotype has only a few counts. The V call is TRBV19, the J call TRBJ1-1; maybe TRBD1 (5 bases). The germline V gene has CDR1 LNHDA and CDR2 SQIVND (reference sequence). Trimming removed 4 bases from V and 8 bases from J, with 14 bases in between. The CDR3 is 13 residues long. The CDR3 sequence: CASSTSGAGEAFF. The DNA of the CDR3 is TGTGCCAGTAGTACCTCTGGGGCCGGAGAAGCTTTCTTT.

This clonotype has ten or more counts. This sequence joins TRBV7-2 and TRBJ1-5, with 7 bases identical to TRBD1. The V and J ends lost 3 bases and 4 bases, in that order; junction bases with no gene match: 3. This CDR3 region has 14 residues. The germline gives CDR1 SGHTA, CDR2 FQGNSA. CDR3 region: CASSFRGENQPQHF. Written as DNA, the CDR3 is TGTGCCAGCAGCTTCAGGGGGGAGAATCAGCCCCAGCATTTT.

This rearrangement joins TRBV24-1 to TRBJ2-1; D is unclear. Trimming stripped 9 bases from V and 9 bases from J, with 11 bases between. The CDR3 covers 11 residues. Germline V gene lookup returns CDR1 KGHDR and CDR2 SFDVKD. Written as DNA, the CDR3 is TGTGCCACCGTGATAATTCCTGAGCAGTTCTTC. Translating gives CATVIIPEQFF.